This TCR beta chain was sequenced for a study of cytomegalovirus exposure and HLA in healthy donors. Points from the study as a whole: Cytomegalovirus-associated TCR beta chains were listed, numbering 164. Most CMV-associated TCR beta chains were later found to appear HLA-restricted. Accounts indicate the classifier identified cytomegalovirus status with strong specificity and sensitivity.

Worth noting for this clone: Antigen: not known.

Between the trimmed V and J ends, which lost 0 bases and 3 bases, there was a span of 15 bases. The germline V gene has CDR1 LGHNA and CDR2 YSLEER. This CDR3 has 17 residues. Primers: 60 Vbeta forward and 13 Jbeta reverse. Sequenced by immunoSEQ multiplex PCR; TCRdb stores in-frame clones only, minus some. The table lists over 200,000 clones, approximately 87% of them singletons. Sequenced sample: PBMCs. This TCR was sampled from a human donor in good health. The chain combines TRBV4-3 with TRBJ2-1, with TRBD2 as a possible D gene (6 bases). CDR3 protein: CASSQDVTSGFYNEQFF. CDR3 DNA: TGCGCCAGCAGCCAAGATGTCACCAGCGGGTTCTACAATGAGCAGTTCTTC.